This passage covers 32 T cell receptor beta chains from one sample sequenced in a study of T cell changes during pregnancy in multiple sclerosis. Profiling relied on immunoSEQ multiplex PCR, and the TCRdb table lists in-frame clones only, not all of them. The sample lists around 40,000 clones, approximately 90% occurring once. This specimen was CD4+ T cells from peripheral blood mononuclear cells, taken before pregnancy. Receptor source: a female donor with multiple sclerosis, enrolled in a pregnancy study.

The chain couples TRBV12-5 to TRBJ1-5, with a weak D call TRBD1 (6 bases). Trimming removed 7 bases from V and 2 bases from J, with 15 bases in between. This CDR3 comprises 15 residues. Looked up from germline, CDR1 is LGHNT and CDR2 is FRNRAP. CDR3 coding DNA: TGTGCTAGTGTATCAGGGACACGGGGCAATCAGCCCCAGCATTTT. Its translation is CASVSGTRGNQPQHF.

The CDR3 nucleotides are TGTGCCAGCAGCTCGAGGGGGGGAGGCAATGAGCAGTTCTTC. Protein: CASSSRGGGNEQFF. The chain employs TRBV5-6 and TRBJ2-1; D possibly corresponds to TRBD2 (7 bases). Trimming took 3 bases from V and 6 from J, leaving 13 bases between them. This CDR3 contains 14 residues. Germline lookup yields CDR1 SGHDT and CDR2 YYEEEE.

V and J are TRBV5-1 and TRBJ2-5; 7 nucleotides agree with TRBD2. Germline V lookup: CDR1 SGHRS, CDR2 YFSETQ. This CDR3 region has 15 residues. The V segment lost 4 bases and the J segment 4 bases; nucleotides outside the gene matches: 10. CDR3 bases: TGCGCCAGCAGCCCCGGCCCCTTAGCGGGAGAGACCCAGTACTTC. It specifies CASSPGPLAGETQYF.

The rearrangement links TRBV6-4 to TRBJ1-5; 8 nucleotides match TRBD1. The CDR3 is 13 amino acids. Germline V lookup: CDR1 MRHNA, CDR2 SNTAGT. Losses at the gene ends were 4 bases for V and 7 bases for J; bases not matched to a gene: 3. The CDR3 DNA reads as TGTGCCAGCAGTGTGGACAGGGAACAGCCCCAGCATTTT. Protein: CASSVDREQPQHF.

The rearrangement uses TRBV5-1 and TRBJ1-1; TRBD1 is a possible D gene (6 bases). Between the trimmed V and J ends, which lost 0 bases and 3 bases, there was a span of 9 bases. This CDR3 contains 14 residues. CDR1 is SGHRS and CDR2 is YFSETQ in the germline V gene. CDR3 coding DNA: TGCGCCAGCAGCTTGGAGGGGGTCTACACTGAAGCTTTCTTT. Its translation: CASSLEGVYTEAFF.

The chain combines TRBV18 with TRBJ2-2, with D perhaps TRBD1 (6 bases). Trimming left V 5 bases short and J 1 base short, with 17 bases between. This CDR3 region has 17 residues. Germline V lookup: CDR1 KGHSH, CDR2 LQKENI. CDR3 protein: CASSIFPLDRNTGELFF. The CDR3 nucleotides are TGTGCCAGCTCAATTTTCCCACTGGACAGGAACACCGGGGAGCTGTTTTTT.

This clone was seen a single time. The V call is TRBV19, the J call TRBJ1-2; tentative D call: TRBD1 (5 bases). From germline, CDR1 is LNHDA and CDR2 SQIVND (reference sequence). Trimming left V 1 base short and J 7 bases short, with 19 bases between. CDR3 length: 16 amino acids. The CDR3 nucleotides are TGTGCCAGTAGTATAGTAGGCGCGACAGAAGGGGCTGGCTACACCTTC. Translation: CASSIVGATEGAGYTF.

The gene calls are TRBV10-3 and TRBJ1-2, with TRBD1 matching 8 bases. Germline loops: CDR1 ENHRY, CDR2 SYGVKD. Unmatched junction bases numbered 22, after V lost 3 bases and J lost 1 base. This CDR3 has 21 residues. The CDR3 DNA reads TGTGCCATCAGTGATCCCAGCAAATTGGACAGGGAGCAAACCTATAACTATGGCTACACCTTC. Translating gives CAISDPSKLDREQTYNYGYTF.

Concerning this clone itself: The same CDR3 can be traced to other DNA sequences in this sample. The J gene is TRBJ2-3, the V gene TRBV18; D is undetermined. V was trimmed by 1 base and J by 0 bases, leaving 5 bases between them. CDR1 and CDR2 from the germline V gene are KGHSH and LQKENI. This CDR3 region has 14 residues. The CDR3 is CASSPLQSTDTQYF. The CDR3 DNA is TGTGCCAGCTCACCACTACAGAGCACAGATACGCAGTATTTT.

J is TRBJ2-7 and V is TRBV5-6; 10 nucleotides match TRBD1. V lost 0 bases, J lost 6 bases, and 3 bases stayed unmatched. The germline V gene encodes CDR1 SGHDT and CDR2 YYEEEE. CDR3 size: 14 residues. In DNA form, the CDR3 reads TGTGCCAGCAGCTTGGAATGGACAGGGGGCGAGCAGTACTTC. This codes for CASSLEWTGGEQYF. The entire variable domain, with the rest obtained from reference TRBV5-6 and TRBJ2-7, is as follows: DAGVTQSPTHLIKTRGQQVTLRCSPKSGHDTVSWYQQALGQGPQFIFQYYEEEERQRGNFPDRFSGHQFPNYSSELNVNALLLGDSALYLCASSLEWTGGEQYFGPGTRLTVT.

J is TRBJ1-3 and V is TRBV30; no definite D call. The J call may be in error: the DNA end matches TRBJ2-2 better. CDR1 and CDR2 from the germline V gene are GTSNPN and SVGIG (reference sequence). The CDR3 contains 12 residues. This CDR3 is CAWSMNTGELFF. For the CDR3, the DNA is TGTGCCTGGAGTATGAACACCGGGGAGCTGTTTTTT.

This chain connects TRBV18 to TRBJ2-5; the match to TRBD2 covers 11 bases. J lost 1 base, V lost 4 bases, and 5 bases had no gene match. From germline, CDR1 is KGHSH and CDR2 LQKENI. This CDR3 has 16 amino acids. Here the CDR3 reads CASSLRLAGLQETQYF. The DNA of the CDR3 is TGTGCCAGCTCACTCCGACTAGCGGGACTCCAAGAGACCCAGTACTTC. The full variable domain, in which reference TRBV18 and TRBJ2-5 provide the parts outside the CDR3, is NAGVMQNPRHLVRRRGQEARLRCSPMKGHSHVYWYRQLPEEGLKFMVYLQKENIIDESGMPKERFSAEFPKEGPSILRIQQVVRGDSAAYFCASSLRLAGLQETQYFGPGTRLLVL.

This clone has only one observation. This chain joins TRBV6-6 and TRBJ2-1; D gene ambiguous. The CDR3 is made up of 13 amino acids. Per the germline V gene, CDR1 is MNHNY and CDR2 is SVGAGI (reference sequence). V was cut by 2 bases and J by 4 bases, with 6 bases left in between. This CDR3 is CASSYNGYNEQFF. DNA of the CDR3: TGTGCCAGCAGTTACAACGGGTACAATGAGCAGTTCTTC.

This chain links TRBV7-6 with TRBJ1-6; weak D call: TRBD1 (5 bases). Germline values: CDR1 SGHVS, CDR2 FNYEAQ. The CDR3 is made up of 16 amino acids. V lost 1 base, J lost 7 bases, and 14 bases lay in between. The CDR3 is CASSLDVRPGNSPLHF. Here the CDR3 DNA reads TGTGCCAGCAGCTTAGATGTCAGGCCAGGGAATTCACCCCTCCACTTT.

V and J are TRBV2 and TRBJ2-5, with 15 bases lining up with TRBD2. Unmatched junction bases numbered 1, after V lost 3 bases and J lost 5 bases. From germline, CDR1 is SNHLY and CDR2 FYNNEI. The CDR3 length is 15 residues. The DNA of the CDR3 is TGTGCCAGCAGTGACGGACTAGCGGGGGGGGAGACCCAGTACTTC. Protein product: CASSDGLAGGETQYF.

The chain combines TRBV6-5 with TRBJ2-7; TRBD1 agrees at 9 bases. The CDR3 runs 13 residues. The ends lost 6 bases at V and 9 bases at J; junction bases unmatched: 9. Germline assignment: CDR1 MNHEY and CDR2 SVGAGI. The CDR3 protein is CASSQSTGGRQYF. The DNA for the CDR3 is TGTGCCAGCAGCCAGTCGACAGGGGGGAGGCAGTACTTC.

This rearrangement joins TRBV9 to TRBJ1-1; a weak D match, TRBD1 (6 bases). Between the trimmed V and J ends, which lost 3 bases and 3 bases, there was a span of 15 bases. The CDR3 length is 15 residues. CDR1 and CDR2 (germline): SGDLS, YYNGEE. This CDR3 reads CASSAQGRVDTEAFF. The DNA for the CDR3 is TGTGCCAGCAGCGCCCAGGGGCGTGTGGACACTGAAGCTTTCTTT.

The rearrangement joins TRBV6-6 to TRBJ1-2, with D maybe TRBD1 (6 bases). The CDR3 has 14 residues. Per germline, CDR1 MNHNY and CDR2 SVGAGI (reference sequence). V lost 7 bases and J lost 6, with 18 bases in between. DNA for the CDR3: TGTGCCAGCATCCCACCGGGCAGGGGAGATGGCTACACCTTC. Protein sequence: CASIPPGRGDGYTF.

This clone was counted once. This chain joins TRBV5-1 and TRBJ2-1; 9 bases fit TRBD2. V trimming: 1 base; J trimming: 0 bases; junction bases outside the gene matches: 11. The length of the CDR3 is 19 residues. Germline CDR1 SGHRS, CDR2 YFSETQ. CDR3 amino acids: CASSLRPSGAVSSYNEQFF. The DNA of the CDR3 is TGCGCCAGCAGCTTGCGCCCTAGCGGGGCCGTAAGCTCCTACAATGAGCAGTTCTTC.

The chain recombines TRBV5-1 with TRBJ2-7; possibly TRBD1 for D (6 bases). V gave up 2 bases and J gave up 0 bases, with 15 bases separating them. The germline V gene encodes CDR1 SGHRS and CDR2 YFSETQ. The CDR3 loop spans 16 amino acids. The CDR3, as DNA: TGCGCCAGCAGCTTCGGATCAGGGGTCAGCTCCTACGAGCAGTACTTC. It encodes CASSFGSGVSSYEQYF.

The CDR3 is CASSVAPTGDEKLFF. The CDR3 region has the DNA TGTGCCAGCAGCGTAGCCCCGACAGGGGACGAAAAACTGTTTTTT. The V and J genes are TRBV9 and TRBJ1-4; 8 bases line up with TRBD1. V shed 0 bases, J shed 8 bases, and the junction held 6 bases outside the gene matches. The CDR3 is made up of 15 amino acids. Germline values: CDR1 SGDLS, CDR2 YYNGEE.

This rearrangement joins TRBV10-1 to TRBJ2-5, with D possibly TRBD1 on 5 matching bases. Germline CDR1 reads WNHNN; CDR2 reads SYGVQD (reference sequence). This CDR3 has 13 amino acids. The V and J ends lost 4 bases and 4 bases respectively, with 10 bases between them. The CDR3 loop is CASSGQGGETQYF. The CDR3 DNA is TGCGCCAGCAGTGGGCAGGGTGGAGAGACCCAGTACTTC.

V and J are TRBV2 and TRBJ2-7; 14 positions match TRBD2. The ends lost 5 bases at V and 2 bases at J; junction bases unmatched: 8. CDR1 is SNHLY and CDR2 is FYNNEI in the germline V gene. The CDR3 is 17 residues long. The CDR3 is CASSPGTSGGGTYEQYF. DNA for the CDR3: TGTGCCAGCAGTCCCGGGACTAGCGGGGGCGGTACCTACGAGCAGTACTTC. The complete variable domain, with remaining parts taken from reference TRBV2 and TRBJ2-7, reads EPEVTQTPSHQVTQMGQEVILRCVPISNHLYFYWYRQILGQKVEFLVSFYNNEISEKSEIFDDQFSVERPDGSNFTLKIRSTKLEDSAMYFCASSPGTSGGGTYEQYFGPGTRLTVT.

A single count supports this clone. The chain joins TRBV7-3 to TRBJ1-1; TRBD1 matches at 8 bases. CDR1 and CDR2 from the germline V gene are SGHTA and FQGTGA. The CDR3 consists of 17 residues. Germline trimming cut 3 bases from V and 0 bases from J; bases unmatched to any gene: 9. The CDR3 protein is CASSLGGGRGLNTEAFF. The CDR3 nucleotides are TGTGCCAGCAGCTTGGGAGGAGGCAGGGGGCTGAACACTGAAGCTTTCTTT.

The rearrangement joins TRBV5-1 to TRBJ2-2, with 7 bases lining up with TRBD2. CDR3 length equals 16 residues. Germline V gene data show CDR1 as SGHRS and CDR2 as YFSETQ. DNA of the CDR3: TGCGGCCCCACATCGAAACGGGGGGCGAACACCGGGGAGCTGTTTTTT. It encodes CGPTSKRGANTGELFF.

This clone has just one count. This chain joins TRBV18 and TRBJ1-3, with 7 bases fitting TRBD1. The V gene end was trimmed by 3 bases and the J gene end by 4 bases; junction bases not matched to a gene: 6. The CDR3 is 15 amino acids. CDR1 is KGHSH, CDR2 LQKENI, per germline. The CDR3 loop reads CASSPTGRQGNTIYF. CDR3 DNA sequence: TGTGCCAGCTCACCGACAGGGAGGCAAGGAAACACCATATATTTT.

The chain carries TRBV5-1 and TRBJ2-2; TRBD1 aligns across 9 bases. The germline CDR1 and CDR2 sequences are SGHRS and YFSETQ. There are 18 residues in the CDR3. J was trimmed by 5 bases and V by 0 bases; bases with no gene match: 11. CDR3 loop: CASSLANAGTGSTGELFF. In DNA, the CDR3 is TGCGCCAGCAGCTTGGCCAACGCCGGGACAGGGAGTACCGGGGAGCTGTTTTTT.

The chain employs TRBV5-6 and TRBJ1-2; 8 nucleotides align to TRBD1. CDR3 size: 13 residues. J lost 9 bases, V lost 4 bases, and 8 bases had no gene match. CDR1 is SGHDT, CDR2 YYEEEE, per germline. In nucleotides, the CDR3 is TGTGCCAGCAGCCGTAGGACAGGGAGAAGCTACACCTTC. Translation: CASSRRTGRSYTF.

This clone appeared a few times. The rearrangement joins TRBV7-3 to TRBJ1-6; D is uncertain. The CDR3 is 14 residues long. V lost 2 bases and J lost 10, with 12 bases in between. From germline, CDR1 is SGHTA and CDR2 FQGTGA. In DNA form, the CDR3 reads TGTGCCAGCAGCTTAGAGGCTTCAAAATCACCCCTCCACTTT. Translation gives CASSLEASKSPLHF.

The chain has TRBV21-1 and TRBJ2-5; the tabulated D call, TRBD1, remains unverified against the DNA. TRBV21-1 is noted as a pseudogene. CDR3 length: 14 residues. CDR3 protein: CASSKGQSQETQYF. The CDR3 region has the DNA TGTGCCAGCAGCAAGGGACAGAGTCAAGAGACCCAGTACTTC.

The V call is TRBV7-3, the J call TRBJ2-1; 8 bases map to TRBD1. Germline V gives CDR1 SGHTA, CDR2 FQGTGA. The CDR3 sequence is 15 residues long. The V segment lost 6 bases and the J segment 6 bases; nucleotides outside the gene matches: 10. This CDR3 reads CASSPDRVEVNEQFF. DNA of the CDR3: TGTGCCAGCAGTCCGGACAGGGTTGAAGTCAATGAGCAGTTCTTC.

The chain has TRBV29-1 and TRBJ1-2; maybe TRBD1 (6 bases). Germline-derived CDR1 and CDR2 are SQVTM and ANQGSEA. CDR3 length: 14 residues. V was shortened by 4 bases and J by 1 base, with 13 bases between the two germline ends. The CDR3 nucleotides are TGCAGCGTTGTAGGCCAGGGGATTAACTATGGCTACACCTTC. It encodes CSVVGQGINYGYTF.